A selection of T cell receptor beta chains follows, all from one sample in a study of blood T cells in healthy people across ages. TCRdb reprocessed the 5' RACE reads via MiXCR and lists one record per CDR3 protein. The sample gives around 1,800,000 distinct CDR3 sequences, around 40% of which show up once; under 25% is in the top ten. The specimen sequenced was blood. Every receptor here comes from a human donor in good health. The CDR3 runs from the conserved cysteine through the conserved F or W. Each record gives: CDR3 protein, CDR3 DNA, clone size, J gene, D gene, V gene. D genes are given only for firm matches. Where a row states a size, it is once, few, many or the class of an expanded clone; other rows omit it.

CDR3: CASQVAGIETQYF
DNA: TGTGCCAGCCAAGTAGCGGGGATAGAGACCCAGTACTTC
size: .
J: TRBJ2-5
D: TRBD2
V: TRBV28

CDR3: CASSQADYVVNNEQFF
DNA: TGCGCCAGCAGCCAGGCAGACTATGTCGTGAACAATGAGCAGTTCTTC
size: .
J: TRBJ2-1
D: .
V: TRBV4-3

CDR3: CASSVTGTSGRETQYF
DNA: TGCGCCAGCAGCGTGACCGGGACTAGCGGGCGGGAGACCCAGTACTTC
size: .
J: TRBJ2-5
D: TRBD2
V: TRBV5-1

CDR3: CAARTGGSYNEQFF
DNA: TGTGCCGCACGAACCGGGGGGTCCTACAATGAGCAGTTCTTC
size: .
J: TRBJ2-1
D: TRBD2
V: TRBV2

CDR3: CASRKTTGTKGYTF
DNA: TGTGCCAGCAGGAAGACGACAGGGACTAAAGGCTACACCTTC
size: .
J: TRBJ1-2
D: TRBD1
V: TRBV6-6

CDR3: CASSLAGQVYEQYF
DNA: TGTGCCAGCAGCTTAGCGGGACAGGTTTACGAGCAGTACTTC
size: few
J: TRBJ2-7
D: TRBD1
V: TRBV7-2

CDR3: CASSPDLKNYGYTF
DNA: TGTGCCAGCAGCCCGGACTTGAAAAACTATGGCTACACCTTC
size: .
J: TRBJ1-2
D: .
V: TRBV9

CDR3: CASTPRTGSEQFF
DNA: TGTGCCAGCACTCCTAGGACAGGGAGTGAGCAGTTCTTC
size: .
J: TRBJ2-1
D: TRBD1
V: TRBV2

CDR3: CASSLALGSGESSYNEQYF
DNA: TGTGCCAGCAGCTTAGCGCTCGGAAGCGGGGAATCCTCCTACAATGAGCAGTACTTC
size: .
J: TRBJ2-7
D: TRBD2
V: TRBV7-2

CDR3: CSASPLAGAPGTQYF
DNA: TGCAGTGCTAGCCCCCTAGCGGGGGCCCCTGGCACGCAGTATTTT
size: .
J: TRBJ2-3
D: TRBD2
V: TRBV20-1

CDR3: CASSSRTSGGRTDTQYF
DNA: TGTGCCAGCAGCTCCCGGACTAGCGGGGGCCGAACAGATACGCAGTATTTT
size: .
J: TRBJ2-3
D: TRBD2
V: TRBV7-2

CDR3: CSAAPGQGEGEQYF
DNA: TGCAGTGCAGCGCCCGGACAGGGAGAAGGCGAGCAGTACTTC
size: .
J: TRBJ2-7
D: TRBD1
V: TRBV20-1

CDR3: CSARQPNEKLFF
DNA: TGCAGTGCTAGACAGCCTAATGAAAAACTGTTTTTT
size: few
J: TRBJ1-4
D: .
V: TRBV20-1

CDR3: CASSLEYSEQYF
DNA: TGCGCCAGCAGCTTGGAGTACTCCGAGCAGTACTTC
size: few
J: TRBJ2-7
D: .
V: TRBV5-1

CDR3: CSVGVDRRMGTQYF
DNA: TGCAGCGTTGGGGTGGACAGACGTATGGGGACCCAGTACTTC
size: .
J: TRBJ2-5
D: .
V: TRBV29-1

CDR3: CASSPNTGARQPQHF
DNA: TGTGCCAGCAGCCCCAATACAGGGGCAAGGCAGCCCCAGCATTTT
size: few
J: TRBJ1-5
D: TRBD1
V: TRBV6-2/TRBV6-3

CDR3: CSVERTENTEAFF
DNA: TGCAGCGTCGAAAGGACAGAGAACACTGAAGCTTTCTTT
size: .
J: TRBJ1-1
D: .
V: TRBV29-1

CDR3: CAWKGERNYGYTF
DNA: TGTGCCTGGAAGGGGGAGCGGAACTATGGCTACACCTTC
size: .
J: TRBJ1-2
D: .
V: TRBV30

CDR3: CASTANLYEQYF
DNA: TGTGCCAGCACGGCCAATCTTTACGAGCAGTACTTC
size: few
J: TRBJ2-7
D: .
V: TRBV11-1

CDR3: CASSLRKRQASYEQYF
DNA: TGTGCCAGCAGCTTAAGGAAGAGGCAGGCCTCCTACGAGCAGTACTTC
size: .
J: TRBJ2-7
D: .
V: TRBV11-2

CDR3: CASSGTGTPAYF
DNA: TGCGCCAGCAGCGGCACCGGGACCCCAGCGTACTTC
size: .
J: TRBJ2-5
D: .
V: TRBV5-1

CDR3: CARPTGLYGYTF
DNA: TGTGCCAGACCGACAGGTCTCTATGGCTACACCTTC
size: few
J: TRBJ1-2
D: .
V: TRBV27

CDR3: CASSIRGSGNTDTQYF
DNA: TGTGCCAGCAGCATCAGGGGAAGCGGGAACACAGATACGCAGTATTTT
size: .
J: TRBJ2-3
D: .
V: TRBV7-2

CDR3: CSASQTGEFYEQYF
DNA: TGCAGTGCCTCACAGACAGGGGAGTTCTACGAGCAGTACTTC
size: few
J: TRBJ2-7
D: TRBD1
V: TRBV20-1

CDR3: CASPSGPGQFF
DNA: TGTGCCAGCCCGTCGGGACCAGGCCAGTTCTTC
size: .
J: TRBJ2-1
D: .
V: TRBV7-9

CDR3: CASSFHRTGPGRHEQFF
DNA: TGTGCCAGCAGCTTCCACCGGACAGGGCCGGGGAGGCATGAGCAGTTCTTC
size: few
J: TRBJ2-1
D: TRBD1
V: TRBV9

CDR3: CASSYRGYGQPQHF
DNA: TGTGCCAGCAGTTATAGGGGTTACGGGCAGCCCCAGCATTTT
size: few
J: TRBJ1-5
D: .
V: TRBV12-3/TRBV12-4

CDR3: CASGLLKGSDEQYF
DNA: TGTGCTAGTGGTTTGTTAAAGGGTTCGGACGAGCAGTACTTC
size: few
J: TRBJ2-7
D: .
V: TRBV12-5

CDR3: CASSVAGTSSHEQYF
DNA: TGTGCCAGCAGCGTAGCGGGGACTAGCAGCCACGAGCAGTACTTC
size: .
J: TRBJ2-7
D: TRBD2
V: TRBV9

CDR3: CASSSDRGTQYF
DNA: TGTGCCAGCAGCTCGGACAGGGGTACGCAGTATTTT
size: few
J: TRBJ2-3
D: TRBD1
V: TRBV7-9

CDR3: CSAPYAGLEGYTF
DNA: TGCAGTGCCCCTTATGCGGGGCTTGAGGGCTACACCTTC
size: .
J: TRBJ1-2
D: .
V: TRBV20-1

CDR3: CSASSGGALYNEQYF
DNA: TGCAGTGCGTCATCCGGGGGAGCACTTTACAATGAGCAGTACTTC
size: .
J: TRBJ2-4
D: .
V: TRBV20-1

CDR3: CASSLSTGFNSPLHF
DNA: TGTGCCAGCAGCTTATCCACAGGGTTTAATTCACCCCTCCACTTT
size: .
J: TRBJ1-6
D: .
V: TRBV5-8

CDR3: CASRDSTGYNEQFF
DNA: TGTGCCAGCAGAGATTCCACAGGGTACAATGAGCAGTTCTTC
size: .
J: TRBJ2-1
D: .
V: TRBV7-2

CDR3: CASSLARTGRGQNTEAFF
DNA: TGTGCCAGCAGCTTAGCCCGGACAGGGCGGGGACAAAACACTGAAGCTTTCTTT
size: .
J: TRBJ1-1
D: TRBD1
V: TRBV7-6

CDR3: CASSSTNTKNIQYF
DNA: TGCGCCAGCAGCTCCACCAATACCAAAAACATTCAGTACTTC
size: many
J: TRBJ2-4
D: .
V: TRBV5-1

CDR3: CASSQDLVKTQYF
DNA: TGTGCTAGCAGCCAAGATTTGGTAAAGACCCAGTACTTC
size: .
J: TRBJ2-5
D: .
V: TRBV14

CDR3: CTWSLGTYEQYF
DNA: TGTACCTGGAGCCTCGGGACCTACGAGCAGTACTTC
size: .
J: TRBJ2-7
D: .
V: TRBV30

CDR3: CASTRNNRVWEKLFF
DNA: TGTGCCAGCACAAGGAATAACAGGGTCTGGGAAAAACTGTTTTTT
size: few
J: TRBJ1-4
D: .
V: TRBV12-3/TRBV12-4

CDR3: CATTEQYF
DNA: TGTGCCACCACCGAGCAGTACTTC
size: .
J: TRBJ2-7
D: .
V: TRBV24-1

CDR3: CASSWVSTSGAYEQYF
DNA: TGTGCCAGCAGCTGGGTATCGACTAGCGGGGCCTACGAGCAGTACTTC
size: once
J: TRBJ2-7
D: TRBD2
V: TRBV7-2

CDR3: CSVATAGGYEQYF
DNA: TGCAGCGTTGCAACCGCGGGGGGTTACGAGCAGTACTTC
size: .
J: TRBJ2-7
D: TRBD2
V: TRBV29-1

CDR3: CASSGREGATEAFF
DNA: TGTGCCAGCAGCGGCCGAGAGGGGGCCACTGAAGCTTTCTTT
size: .
J: TRBJ1-1
D: TRBD1
V: TRBV9

CDR3: CAGSYPKGGITYEQYF
DNA: TGTGCCGGCAGTTACCCGAAGGGGGGGATCACCTACGAGCAGTACTTC
size: few
J: TRBJ2-7
D: .
V: TRBV6-2/TRBV6-3

CDR3: CASSLMTGGVYEQYF
DNA: TGCGCCAGCAGCCTGATGACAGGGGGAGTGTACGAGCAGTACTTC
size: few
J: TRBJ2-7
D: TRBD1
V: TRBV4-3

CDR3: CASSQGGGQYYEQYF
DNA: TGTGCCAGCAGCCAGGGAGGGGGACAGTACTACGAGCAGTACTTC
size: .
J: TRBJ2-7
D: .
V: TRBV3-1

CDR3: CASSAGRTNLGEKLFF
DNA: TGTGCCAGCAGCGCCGGACGGACGAACCTGGGTGAAAAACTGTTTTTT
size: .
J: TRBJ1-4
D: .
V: TRBV7-2

CDR3: CASRGGPGEAFF
DNA: TGTGCCAGCAGGGGCGGACCCGGTGAAGCTTTCTTT
size: few
J: TRBJ1-1
D: .
V: TRBV28

CDR3: CASSSLAGGYYEQYF
DNA: TGTGCCAGCAGCTCCCTAGCGGGGGGTTACTACGAGCAGTACTTC
size: .
J: TRBJ2-7
D: TRBD2
V: TRBV7-2

CDR3: CASSWPTGLLSSYEQYF
DNA: TGTGCCAGCAGCTGGCCAACAGGATTACTAAGCTCCTACGAGCAGTACTTC
size: .
J: TRBJ2-7
D: .
V: TRBV7-9

CDR3: CSAIAWHEQFF
DNA: TGCAGTGCCATAGCTTGGCATGAGCAGTTCTTC
size: .
J: TRBJ2-1
D: .
V: TRBV20-1

CDR3: CASSRTGFINEQYF
DNA: TGCGCCAGCAGTCGGACAGGGTTTATTAACGAGCAGTACTTC
size: .
J: TRBJ2-7
D: TRBD1
V: TRBV4-3

CDR3: CASSVGGFGGVGEQFF
DNA: TGTGCCAGCAGCGTAGGAGGATTTGGGGGGGTAGGTGAGCAGTTCTTC
size: .
J: TRBJ2-1
D: TRBD2
V: TRBV9

CDR3: CSVEGQGASYEQYF
DNA: TGCAGCGTTGAGGGACAGGGGGCATCCTACGAGCAGTACTTC
size: many
J: TRBJ2-7
D: TRBD1
V: TRBV29-1

CDR3: CASSLGLAGGPRNNEQFF
DNA: TGTGCCAGCAGCCTCGGACTAGCGGGGGGCCCCCGAAACAATGAGCAGTTCTTC
size: .
J: TRBJ2-1
D: TRBD2
V: TRBV7-2

CDR3: CASKSTGYSNQPQHF
DNA: TGTGCCAGCAAAAGTACAGGATATAGCAATCAGCCCCAGCATTTT
size: .
J: TRBJ1-5
D: .
V: TRBV6-5

CDR3: CASSQAGAHYGYTF
DNA: TGCGCCAGCAGCCAAGCAGGGGCCCACTATGGCTACACCTTC
size: few
J: TRBJ1-2
D: .
V: TRBV4-3

CDR3: CSARDAGGSYEQYF
DNA: TGCAGTGCTAGAGATGCAGGAGGGTCCTACGAACAGTACTTC
size: .
J: TRBJ2-7
D: .
V: TRBV20-1

CDR3: CASSLGGTGANVRTF
DNA: TGCGCCAGCAGCTTGGGAGGGACTGGGGCCAACGTCCGGACTTTC
size: .
J: TRBJ2-6
D: .
V: TRBV5-1

CDR3: CASSVAGGWSEQFF
DNA: TGTGCCAGCAGCGTAGCGGGGGGGTGGAGTGAGCAGTTCTTC
size: few
J: TRBJ2-1
D: TRBD2
V: TRBV7-9